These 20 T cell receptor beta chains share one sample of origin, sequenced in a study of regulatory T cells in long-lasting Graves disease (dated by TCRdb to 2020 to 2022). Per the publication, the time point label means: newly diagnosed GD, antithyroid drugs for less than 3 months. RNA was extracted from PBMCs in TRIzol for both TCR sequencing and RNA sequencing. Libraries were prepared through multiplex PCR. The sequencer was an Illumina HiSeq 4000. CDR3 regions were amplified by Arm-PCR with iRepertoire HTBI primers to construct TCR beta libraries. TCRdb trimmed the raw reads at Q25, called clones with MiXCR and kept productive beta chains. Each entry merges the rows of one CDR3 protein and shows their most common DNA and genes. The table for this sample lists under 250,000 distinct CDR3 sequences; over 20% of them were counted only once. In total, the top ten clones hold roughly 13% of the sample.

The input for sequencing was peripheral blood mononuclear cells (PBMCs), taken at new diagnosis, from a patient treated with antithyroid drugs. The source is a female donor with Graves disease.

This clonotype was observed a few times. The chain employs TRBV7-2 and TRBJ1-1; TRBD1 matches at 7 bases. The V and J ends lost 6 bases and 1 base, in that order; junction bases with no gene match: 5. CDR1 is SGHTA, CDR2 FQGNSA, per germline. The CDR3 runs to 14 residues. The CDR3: CASRSRTGNTEAFF. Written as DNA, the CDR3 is TGTGCCAGCAGATCAAGGACAGGGAACACTGAAGCTTTCTTT.

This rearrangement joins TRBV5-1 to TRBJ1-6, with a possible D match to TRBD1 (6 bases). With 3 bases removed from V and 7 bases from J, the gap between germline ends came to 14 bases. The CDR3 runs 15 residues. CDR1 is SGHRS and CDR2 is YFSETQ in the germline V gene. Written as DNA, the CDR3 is TGCGCCAGCAGCTCCCGACAGGCTGGGAATTCACCCCTCCACTTT. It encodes CASSSRQAGNSPLHF.

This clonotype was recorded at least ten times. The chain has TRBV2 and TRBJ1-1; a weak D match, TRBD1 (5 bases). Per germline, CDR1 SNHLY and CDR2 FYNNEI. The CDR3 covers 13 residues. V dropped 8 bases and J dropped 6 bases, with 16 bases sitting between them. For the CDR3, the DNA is TGTGCCAGCGGGCAGGGACGATTTTCTGAAGCTTTCTTT. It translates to CASGQGRFSEAFF.

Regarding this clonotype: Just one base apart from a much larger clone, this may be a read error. In nucleotides, the CDR3 is TGTGCCAGCAGAAAGAAGAGCGAAGAGACCCAGTACTTC. Encoded protein: CASRKKSEETQYF. The chain is built from TRBV7-2 and TRBJ2-5; D remains ambiguous. With 6 bases removed from V and 3 bases from J, the gap between germline ends came to 11 bases. CDR1 is SGHTA, CDR2 FQGNSA, per germline. The CDR3 loop spans 13 amino acids.

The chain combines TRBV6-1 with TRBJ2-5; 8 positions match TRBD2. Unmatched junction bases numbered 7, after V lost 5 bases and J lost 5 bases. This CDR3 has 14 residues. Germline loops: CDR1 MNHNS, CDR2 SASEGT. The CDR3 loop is CASSPGSGGETQYF. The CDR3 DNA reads TGTGCCAGCAGTCCGGGGTCGGGGGGGGAGACCCAGTACTTC.

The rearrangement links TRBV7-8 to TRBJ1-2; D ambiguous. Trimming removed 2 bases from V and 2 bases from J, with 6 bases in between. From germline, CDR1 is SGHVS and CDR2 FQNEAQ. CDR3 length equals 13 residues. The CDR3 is CASSLRTNYGYTF. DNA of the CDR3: TGTGCCAGCAGCTTACGTACGAACTATGGCTACACCTTC.

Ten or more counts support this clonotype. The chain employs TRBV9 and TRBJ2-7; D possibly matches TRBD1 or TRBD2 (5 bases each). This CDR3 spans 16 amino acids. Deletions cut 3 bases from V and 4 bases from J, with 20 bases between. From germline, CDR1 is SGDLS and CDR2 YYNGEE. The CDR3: CASSETPGRLGYEQYF. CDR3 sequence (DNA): TGTGCCAGCAGCGAGACCCCGGGACGCCTGGGGTACGAGCAGTACTTC.

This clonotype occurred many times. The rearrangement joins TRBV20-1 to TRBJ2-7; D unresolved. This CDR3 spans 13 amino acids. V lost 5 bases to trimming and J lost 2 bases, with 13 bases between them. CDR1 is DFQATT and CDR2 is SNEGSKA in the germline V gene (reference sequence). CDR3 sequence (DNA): TGCAGTGCTCAGCGTTCTGGGCCCTACGAGCAGTACTTC. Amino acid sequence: CSAQRSGPYEQYF.

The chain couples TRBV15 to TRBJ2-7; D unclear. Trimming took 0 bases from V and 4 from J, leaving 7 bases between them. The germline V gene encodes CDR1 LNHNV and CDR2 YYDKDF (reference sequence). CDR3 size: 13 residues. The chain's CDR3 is CATSRDTEYEQYF. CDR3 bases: TGTGCCACCAGCAGAGATACAGAGTACGAGCAGTACTTC. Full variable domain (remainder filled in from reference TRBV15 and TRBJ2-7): DAMVIQNPRYQVTQFGKPVTLSCSQTLNHNVMYWYQQKSSQAPKLLFHYYDKDFNNEADTPDNFQSRRPNTSFCFLDIRSPGLGDTAMYLCATSRDTEYEQYFGPGTRLTVT.

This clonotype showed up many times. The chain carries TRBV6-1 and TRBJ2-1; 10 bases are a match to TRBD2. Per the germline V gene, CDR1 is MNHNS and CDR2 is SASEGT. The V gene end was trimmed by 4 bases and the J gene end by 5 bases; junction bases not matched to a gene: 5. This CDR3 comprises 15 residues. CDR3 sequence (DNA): TGTGCCAGCAGTGTAGCGGGAGGTTCTAACAATGAGCAGTTCTTC. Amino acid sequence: CASSVAGGSNNEQFF.

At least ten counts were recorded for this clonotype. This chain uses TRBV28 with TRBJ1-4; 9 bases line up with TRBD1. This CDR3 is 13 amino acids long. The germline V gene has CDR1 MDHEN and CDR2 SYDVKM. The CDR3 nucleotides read TGTGTAGTGGGACAGGGAGTAAGTGAAAAACTGTTTTTT. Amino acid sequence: CVVGQGVSEKLFF.

CDR3 DNA sequence: TGTGCCAGCAGTATCCGGACAGGGGTAAACTACGAGCAGTACTTC. Protein: CASSIRTGVNYEQYF. The chain recombines TRBV12-3 or TRBV12-4 with TRBJ2-7; 9 bases map to TRBD1. This CDR3 spans 15 amino acids. Unmatched junction bases numbered 8, after V lost 5 bases and J lost 3 bases.

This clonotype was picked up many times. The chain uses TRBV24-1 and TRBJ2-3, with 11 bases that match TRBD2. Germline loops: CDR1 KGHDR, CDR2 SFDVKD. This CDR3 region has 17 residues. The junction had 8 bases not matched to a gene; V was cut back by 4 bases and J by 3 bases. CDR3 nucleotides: TGTGCCACCAGTGACAATAGCGGGAGGGATAAGACAGATACGCAGTATTTT. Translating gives CATSDNSGRDKTDTQYF.

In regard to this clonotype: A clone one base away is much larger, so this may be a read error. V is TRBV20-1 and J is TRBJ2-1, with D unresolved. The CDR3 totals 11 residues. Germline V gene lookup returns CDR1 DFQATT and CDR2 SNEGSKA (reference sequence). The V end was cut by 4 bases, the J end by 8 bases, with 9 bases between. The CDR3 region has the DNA TGCAGTGCTATAGCCGGCTATGAGCAGTTCTTC. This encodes CSAIAGYEQFF.

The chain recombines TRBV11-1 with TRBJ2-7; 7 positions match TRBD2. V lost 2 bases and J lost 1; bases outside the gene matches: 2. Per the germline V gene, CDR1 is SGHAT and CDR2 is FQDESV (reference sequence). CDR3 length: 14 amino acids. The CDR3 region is CASSLKAGSYEQYF. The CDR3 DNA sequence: TGTGCCAGCAGCTTAAAAGCGGGATCCTACGAGCAGTACTTC. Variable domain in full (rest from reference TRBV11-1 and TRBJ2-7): EAEVAQSPRYKITEKSQAVAFWCDPISGHATLYWYRQILGQGPELLVQFQDESVVDDSQLPKDRFSAERLKGVDSTLKIQPAELGDSAMYLCASSLKAGSYEQYFGPGTRLTVT.

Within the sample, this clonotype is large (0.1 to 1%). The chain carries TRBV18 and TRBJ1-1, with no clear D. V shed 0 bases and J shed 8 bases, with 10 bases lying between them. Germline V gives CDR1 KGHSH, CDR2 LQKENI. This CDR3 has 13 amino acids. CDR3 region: CASSPPDTYEAFF. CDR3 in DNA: TGTGCCAGCTCACCACCCGACACCTACGAAGCTTTCTTT.

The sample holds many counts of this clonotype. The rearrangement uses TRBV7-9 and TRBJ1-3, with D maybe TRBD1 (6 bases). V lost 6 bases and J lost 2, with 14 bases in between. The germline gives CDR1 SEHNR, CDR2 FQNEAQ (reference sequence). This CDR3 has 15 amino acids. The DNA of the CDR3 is TGTGCCAGCAGTCAGTCGGCAGGGGCTGGAAACACCATATATTTT. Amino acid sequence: CASSQSAGAGNTIYF.

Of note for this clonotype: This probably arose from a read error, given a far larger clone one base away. The CDR3 loop reads CASSPGTGFSGYTF. The CDR3 nucleotides read TGTGCCAGCAGTCCCGGGACAGGGTTTAGTGGCTACACCTTC. The chain carries TRBV6-2 or TRBV6-3 and TRBJ1-2; 9 bases match TRBD1. V was clipped by 5 bases and J by 7 bases; unmatched bases: 8. This CDR3 has 14 amino acids. The germline V gene has CDR1 MNHEY and CDR2 SVGEGT.

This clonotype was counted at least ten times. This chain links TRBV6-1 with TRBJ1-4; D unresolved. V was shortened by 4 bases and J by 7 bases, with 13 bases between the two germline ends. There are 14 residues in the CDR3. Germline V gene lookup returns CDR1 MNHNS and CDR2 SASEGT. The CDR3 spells CASSGYIGGEKLFF. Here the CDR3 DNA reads TGTGCCAGCAGTGGTTACATCGGAGGTGAAAAACTGTTTTTT.

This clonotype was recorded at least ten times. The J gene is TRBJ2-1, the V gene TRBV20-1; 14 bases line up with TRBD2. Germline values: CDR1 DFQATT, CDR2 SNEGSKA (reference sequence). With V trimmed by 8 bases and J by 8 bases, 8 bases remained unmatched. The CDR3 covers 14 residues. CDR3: CSSRGLAGADEQFF. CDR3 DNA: TGCAGTTCAAGGGGACTAGCGGGAGCGGATGAGCAGTTCTTC.